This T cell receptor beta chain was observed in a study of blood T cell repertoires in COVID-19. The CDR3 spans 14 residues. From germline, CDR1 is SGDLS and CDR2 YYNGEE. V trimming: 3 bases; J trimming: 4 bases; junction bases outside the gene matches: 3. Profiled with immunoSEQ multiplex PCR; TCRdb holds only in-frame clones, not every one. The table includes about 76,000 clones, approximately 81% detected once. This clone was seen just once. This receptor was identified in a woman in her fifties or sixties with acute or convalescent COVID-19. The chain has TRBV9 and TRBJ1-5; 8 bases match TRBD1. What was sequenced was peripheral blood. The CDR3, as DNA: TGTGCCAGCAGCGGACAGGGGTATAATCAGCCCCAGCATTTT. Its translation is CASSGQGYNQPQHF. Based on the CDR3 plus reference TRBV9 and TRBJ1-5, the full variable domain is DSGVTQTPKHLITATGQRVTLRCSPRSGDLSVYWYQQSLDQGLQFLIQYYNGEERAKGNILERFSAQQFPDLHSELNLSSLELGDSALYFCASSGQGYNQPQHFGDGTRLSIL.